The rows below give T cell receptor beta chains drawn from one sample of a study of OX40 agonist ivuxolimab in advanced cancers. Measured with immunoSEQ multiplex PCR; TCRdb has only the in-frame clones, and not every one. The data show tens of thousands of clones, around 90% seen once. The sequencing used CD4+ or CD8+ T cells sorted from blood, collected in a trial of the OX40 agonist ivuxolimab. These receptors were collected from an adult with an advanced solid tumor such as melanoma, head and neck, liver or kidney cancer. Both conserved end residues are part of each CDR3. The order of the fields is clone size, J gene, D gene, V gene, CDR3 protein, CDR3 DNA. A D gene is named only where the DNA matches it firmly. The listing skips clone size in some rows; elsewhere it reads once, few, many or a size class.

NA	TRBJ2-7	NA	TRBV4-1	CASSQVLGTKGHEQYF	TGCGCCAGCAGCCAAGTTCTTGGGACAAAGGGCCACGAGCAGTACTTC
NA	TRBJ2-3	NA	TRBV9	CASSVLGSTDTQYF	TGTGCCAGCAGCGTCTTAGGGAGCACAGATACGCAGTATTTT
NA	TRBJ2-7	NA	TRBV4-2	CASSPRDKYYEQYF	TGTGCCAGCAGCCCCCGGGACAAATACTACGAGCAGTACTTC
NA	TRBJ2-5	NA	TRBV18	CASSPGQGWTQYF	TGTGCCAGCTCCCCGGGGCAGGGCTGGACCCAGTACTTC
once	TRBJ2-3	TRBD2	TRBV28	CASSPFPLAGVRDTQYF	TGTGCCAGCAGTCCTTTTCCTTTAGCGGGAGTAAGAGATACGCAGTATTTT
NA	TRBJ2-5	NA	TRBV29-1	CSVEDGGSETQYF	TGCAGCGTTGAAGATGGGGGATCAGAGACCCAGTACTTC
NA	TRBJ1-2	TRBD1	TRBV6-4	CASSERTGANYGYTF	TGTGCCAGCAGTGAGAGGACAGGGGCTAACTATGGCTACACCTTC
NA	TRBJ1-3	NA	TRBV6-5	CASSYLRGGTNTIYF	TGTGCCAGCAGTTACCTGAGGGGAGGAACCAACACCATATATTTT
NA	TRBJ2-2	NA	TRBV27	CASSLTGMNSGELFF	TGTGCCAGCAGTTTGACCGGAATGAACTCCGGGGAGCTGTTTTTT
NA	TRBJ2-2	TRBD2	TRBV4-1	CASKVLAGDTGELFF	TGCGCCAGCAAGGTGCTAGCGGGAGACACCGGGGAGCTGTTTTTT
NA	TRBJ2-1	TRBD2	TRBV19	CASSMLAGYNEQFF	TGTGCCAGTAGTATGCTAGCGGGGTACAATGAGCAGTTCTTC
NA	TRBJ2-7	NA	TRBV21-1	CASSKEQPYEQYF	TGTGCCAGCAGCAAAGAACAGCCCTACGAGCAGTACTTC
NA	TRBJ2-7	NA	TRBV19	CASSIGALYEQYF	TGTGCCAGTAGTATAGGGGCTCTCTACGAGCAGTACTTC
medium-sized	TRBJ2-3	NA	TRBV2	CASSERPQVGDTQYF	TGTGCCAGCAGTGAAAGGCCGCAAGTAGGGGATACGCAGTATTTT
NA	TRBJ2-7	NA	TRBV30	CAWCIDSPYEQYF	TGTGCCTGGTGTATAGACTCCCCCTACGAGCAGTACTTC
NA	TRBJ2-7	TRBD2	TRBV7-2	CASSLMAGEVYEQYF	TGTGCCAGCAGCTTAATGGCGGGAGAAGTCTACGAGCAGTACTTC
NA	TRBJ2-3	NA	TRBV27	CASSTRQATTDTQYF	TGTGCCAGCAGTACCCGACAGGCTACCACAGATACGCAGTATTTT
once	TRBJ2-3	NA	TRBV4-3	CASSQRTAGPLTDTQYF	TGCGCCAGCAGCCAACGGACAGCGGGACCACTCACAGATACGCAGTATTTT
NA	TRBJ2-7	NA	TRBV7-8	CASSLVPSAYEQYF	TGTGCCAGCAGCTTAGTCCCTAGCGCCTACGAGCAGTACTTC
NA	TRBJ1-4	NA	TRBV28	CASSLRTPTGEKLFF	TGTGCCAGCAGTTTAAGGACGCCAACGGGGGAAAAACTGTTTTTT
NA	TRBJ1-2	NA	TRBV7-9	CASSFSGTNYGYTF	TGTGCCAGCAGCTTCTCAGGGACTAACTATGGCTACACCTTC
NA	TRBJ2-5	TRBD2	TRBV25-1	CASSEWGGVETQYF	TGTGCCAGCAGTGAATGGGGAGGGGTCGAGACCCAGTACTTC
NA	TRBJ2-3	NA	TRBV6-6	CASSYSQTDSTDTQYF	TGTGCCAGCAGTTACTCCCAGACCGACAGCACAGATACGCAGTATTTT
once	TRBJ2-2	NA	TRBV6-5	CASSLGSTGELFF	TGTGCCAGCAGCCTAGGGAGCACCGGGGAGCTGTTTTTT
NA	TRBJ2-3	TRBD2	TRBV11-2	CASSPEAGERTDTQYF	TGTGCCAGCAGCCCGGAAGCGGGGGAACGCACAGATACGCAGTATTTT
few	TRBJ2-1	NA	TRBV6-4	CASSDSIVGEQFF	TGTGCCAGCAGTGACTCGATTGTTGGAGAGCAGTTCTTC
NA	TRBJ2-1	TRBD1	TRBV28	CASSWTGLIYNEQFF	TGTGCCAGCAGTTGGACAGGCCTCATCTACAATGAGCAGTTCTTC
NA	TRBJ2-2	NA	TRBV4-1	CASSHGPSNTGELFF	TGCGCCAGCAGCCATGGACCCTCGAACACCGGGGAGCTGTTTTTT
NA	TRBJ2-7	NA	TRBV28	CASSSRLGSVLYEQYF	TGTGCCAGCAGTTCCCGACTAGGGTCGGTCTTGTACGAGCAGTACTTC
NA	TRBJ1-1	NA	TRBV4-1	CASSHGMNTEAFF	TGCGCCAGCAGCCATGGGATGAACACTGAAGCTTTCTTT
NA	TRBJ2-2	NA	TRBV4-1	CASSHVPDGELFF	TGCGCCAGCAGCCACGTACCGGACGGGGAGCTGTTTTTT
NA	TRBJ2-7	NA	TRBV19	CASSTSIPSYEQYF	TGTGCCAGTAGTACCTCCATACCCTCCTACGAGCAGTACTTC
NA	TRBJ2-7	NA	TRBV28	CASSLWDSPYEQYF	TGTGCCAGCAGTTTATGGGACAGCCCCTACGAGCAGTACTTC
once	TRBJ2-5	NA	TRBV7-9	CASSPGTIGWETQYF	TGTGCCAGCAGTCCCGGGACAATAGGTTGGGAGACCCAGTACTTC
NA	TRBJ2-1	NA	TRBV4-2	CASSQELDGDEQFF	TGTGCCAGCAGCCAAGAACTAGATGGGGATGAGCAGTTCTTC
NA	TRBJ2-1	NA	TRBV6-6	CASSYLGSYNEQFF	TGTGCCAGCAGTTACCTTGGTTCCTACAATGAGCAGTTCTTC
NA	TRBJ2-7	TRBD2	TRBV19	CASPRGPKGISEGREIFWEQYF	TGTGCCAGCCCTCGGGGTCCTAAGGGTATTTCGGAGGGGCGGGAGATTTTTTGGGAGCAGTACTTC
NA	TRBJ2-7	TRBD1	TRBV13	CASRRTGDEQYF	TGTGCCAGCAGAAGGACAGGGGACGAGCAGTACTTC
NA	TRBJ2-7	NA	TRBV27	CASKPRGLYYEQYF	TGTGCCAGCAAACCGAGGGGCTTATACTACGAGCAGTACTTC
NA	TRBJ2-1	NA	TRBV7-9	CASSSRITYNEQFF	TGTGCCAGCAGCTCTAGGATCACCTACAATGAGCAGTTCTTC